The clone carrying this T cell receptor (beta chain) was seen just once. CDR3 size: 14 residues. The V gene lost 4 bases and the J gene lost 8 bases, with 12 bases spanning the gap. Germline-derived CDR1 and CDR2 are KGHSH and LQKENI. The data stem from a study of blood T cell repertoires in COVID-19. Study context: Researchers got acute and convalescent COVID-19 samples from the United States, Italy and Spain. PBMCs, B-cell-depleted T cells, or T cells were the source of the cDNA or gDNA that made up the material.

Per the original data handling: Using reference gene primer amplification, nucleated cell counts were estimated. TCRdb keeps only in-frame clones here, not all; method: immunoSEQ multiplex PCR. The V and J calls and clone size were taken over from that table, and D and trimming were inferred from the DNA. The data hold roughly 70,000 clones, with about 69% observed a single time. J is TRBJ1-6 and V is TRBV18; D not certain. The receptor comes from a man in his sixties or seventies with acute or convalescent COVID-19. The sample taken for sequencing was peripheral blood. CDR3 DNA: TGTGCCAGCTCACTTGAGGGATCGCATTCACCCCTCCACTTT. This codes for CASSLEGSHSPLHF.